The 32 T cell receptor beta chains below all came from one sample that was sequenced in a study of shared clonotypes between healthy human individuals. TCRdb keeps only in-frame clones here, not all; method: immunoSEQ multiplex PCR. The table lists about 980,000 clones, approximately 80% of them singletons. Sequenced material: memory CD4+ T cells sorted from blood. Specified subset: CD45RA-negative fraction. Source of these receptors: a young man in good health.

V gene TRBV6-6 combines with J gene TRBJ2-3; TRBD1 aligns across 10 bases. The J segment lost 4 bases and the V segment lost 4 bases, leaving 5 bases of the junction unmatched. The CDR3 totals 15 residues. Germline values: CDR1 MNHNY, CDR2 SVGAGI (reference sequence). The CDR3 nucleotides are TGTGCCAGCAGTTTCCCCGGGACAGGGGCAGATACGCAGTATTTT. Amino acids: CASSFPGTGADTQYF.

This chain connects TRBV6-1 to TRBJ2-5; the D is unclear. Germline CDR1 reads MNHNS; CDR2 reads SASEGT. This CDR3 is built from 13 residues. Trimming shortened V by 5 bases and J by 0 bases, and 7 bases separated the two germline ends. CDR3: CASSQEYQETQYF. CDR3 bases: TGTGCCAGCAGTCAAGAATACCAAGAGACCCAGTACTTC.

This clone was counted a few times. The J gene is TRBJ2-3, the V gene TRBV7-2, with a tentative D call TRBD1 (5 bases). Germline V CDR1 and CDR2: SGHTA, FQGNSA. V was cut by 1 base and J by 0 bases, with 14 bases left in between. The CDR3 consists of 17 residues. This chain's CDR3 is CASSLGKGQTSTDTQYF. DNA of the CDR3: TGTGCCAGCAGCTTAGGGAAGGGGCAAACTAGCACAGATACGCAGTATTTT. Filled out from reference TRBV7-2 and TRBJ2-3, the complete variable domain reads GAGVSQSPSNKVTEKGKDVELRCDPISGHTALYWYRQSLGQGLEFLIYFQGNSAPDKSGLPSDRFSAERTGGSVSTLTIQRTQQEDSAVYLCASSLGKGQTSTDTQYFGPGTRLTVL.

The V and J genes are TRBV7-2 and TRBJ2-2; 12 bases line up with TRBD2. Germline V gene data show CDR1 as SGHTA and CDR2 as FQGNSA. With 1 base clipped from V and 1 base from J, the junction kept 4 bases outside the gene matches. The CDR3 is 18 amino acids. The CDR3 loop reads CASSLVGLAGLNTGELFF. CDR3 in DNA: TGTGCCAGCAGCTTAGTCGGACTAGCGGGACTGAACACCGGGGAGCTGTTTTTT.

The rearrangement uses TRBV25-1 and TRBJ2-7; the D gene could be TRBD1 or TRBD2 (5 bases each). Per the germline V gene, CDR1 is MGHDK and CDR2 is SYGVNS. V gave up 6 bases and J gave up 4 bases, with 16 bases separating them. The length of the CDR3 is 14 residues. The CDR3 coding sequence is TGTGCCAGCAGGAACCGGGACCTACCTTACGAGCAGTACTTC. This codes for CASRNRDLPYEQYF.

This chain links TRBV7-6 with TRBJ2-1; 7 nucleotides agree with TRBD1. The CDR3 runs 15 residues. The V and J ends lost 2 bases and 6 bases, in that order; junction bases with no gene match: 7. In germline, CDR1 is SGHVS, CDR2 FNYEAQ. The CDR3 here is CASSLRDSGTNEQFF. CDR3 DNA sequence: TGTGCCAGCAGCTTAAGGGACAGTGGAACCAATGAGCAGTTCTTC.

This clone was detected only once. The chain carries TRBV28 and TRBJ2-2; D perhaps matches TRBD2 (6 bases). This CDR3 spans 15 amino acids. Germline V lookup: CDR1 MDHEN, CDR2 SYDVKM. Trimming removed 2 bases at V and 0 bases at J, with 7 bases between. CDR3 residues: CASSLGGTNTGELFF. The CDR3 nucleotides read TGTGCCAGCAGTTTAGGCGGGACGAACACCGGGGAGCTGTTTTTT. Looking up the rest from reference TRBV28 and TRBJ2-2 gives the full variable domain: DVKVTQSSRYLVKRTGEKVFLECVQDMDHENMFWYRQDPGLGLRLIYFSYDVKMKEKGDIPEGYSVSREKKERFSLILESASTNQTSMYLCASSLGGTNTGELFFGEGSRLTVL.

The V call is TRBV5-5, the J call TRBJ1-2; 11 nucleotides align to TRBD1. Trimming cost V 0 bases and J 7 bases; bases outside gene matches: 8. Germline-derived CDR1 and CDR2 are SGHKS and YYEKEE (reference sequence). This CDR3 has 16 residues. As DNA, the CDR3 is TGTGCCAGCAGCTTGGTGGTTTTTGGACAGGGGGCTGGCTACACCTTC. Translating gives CASSLVVFGQGAGYTF.

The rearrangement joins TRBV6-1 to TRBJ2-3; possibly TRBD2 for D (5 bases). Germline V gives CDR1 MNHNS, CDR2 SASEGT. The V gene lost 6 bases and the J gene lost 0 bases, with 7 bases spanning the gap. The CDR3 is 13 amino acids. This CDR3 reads CASRDSSTDTQYF. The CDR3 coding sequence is TGTGCCAGCAGGGACTCTAGCACAGATACGCAGTATTTT.

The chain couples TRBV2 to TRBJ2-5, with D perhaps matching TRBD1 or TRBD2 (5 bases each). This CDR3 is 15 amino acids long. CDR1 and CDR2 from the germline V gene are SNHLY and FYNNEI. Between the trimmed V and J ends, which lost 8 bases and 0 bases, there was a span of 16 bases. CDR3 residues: CASSRGAANQETQYF. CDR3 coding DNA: TGTGCCAGCTCCAGAGGGGCAGCGAACCAAGAGACCCAGTACTTC.

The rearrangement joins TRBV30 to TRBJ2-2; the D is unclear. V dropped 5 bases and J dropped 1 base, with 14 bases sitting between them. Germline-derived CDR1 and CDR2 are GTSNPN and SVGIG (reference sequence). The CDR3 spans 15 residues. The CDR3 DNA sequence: TGTGCCTGGGTTCCCGGGCCTTTGAACACCGGGGAGCTGTTTTTT. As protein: CAWVPGPLNTGELFF. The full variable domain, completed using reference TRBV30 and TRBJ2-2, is SQTIHQWPATLVQPVGSPLSLECTVEGTSNPNLYWYRQAAGRGLQLLFYSVGIGQISSEVPQNLSASRPQDRQFILSSKKLLLSDSGFYLCAWVPGPLNTGELFFGEGSRLTVL.

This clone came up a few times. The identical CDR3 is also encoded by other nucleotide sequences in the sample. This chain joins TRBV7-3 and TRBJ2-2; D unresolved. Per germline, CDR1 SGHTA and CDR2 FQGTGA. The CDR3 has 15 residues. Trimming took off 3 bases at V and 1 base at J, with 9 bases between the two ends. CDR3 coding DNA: TGTGCCAGCAGCTTGAGCACGGGGAACACCGGGGAGCTGTTTTTT. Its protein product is CASSLSTGNTGELFF.

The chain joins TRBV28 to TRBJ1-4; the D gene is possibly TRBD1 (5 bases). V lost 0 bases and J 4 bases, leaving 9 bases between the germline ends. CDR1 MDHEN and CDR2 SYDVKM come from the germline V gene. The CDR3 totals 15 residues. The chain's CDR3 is CASSLWGGSNEKLFF. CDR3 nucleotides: TGTGCCAGCAGTTTATGGGGGGGGAGTAATGAAAAACTGTTTTTT.

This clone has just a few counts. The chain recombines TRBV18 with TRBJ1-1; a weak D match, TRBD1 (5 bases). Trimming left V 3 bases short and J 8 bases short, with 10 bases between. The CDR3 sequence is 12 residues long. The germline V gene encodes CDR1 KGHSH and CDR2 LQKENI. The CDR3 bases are TGTGCCAGCTCACCCGACAGTGAGGAAGCTTTCTTT. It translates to CASSPDSEEAFF. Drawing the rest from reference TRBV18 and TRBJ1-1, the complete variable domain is NAGVMQNPRHLVRRRGQEARLRCSPMKGHSHVYWYRQLPEEGLKFMVYLQKENIIDESGMPKERFSAEFPKEGPSILRIQQVVRGDSAAYFCASSPDSEEAFFGQGTRLTVV.

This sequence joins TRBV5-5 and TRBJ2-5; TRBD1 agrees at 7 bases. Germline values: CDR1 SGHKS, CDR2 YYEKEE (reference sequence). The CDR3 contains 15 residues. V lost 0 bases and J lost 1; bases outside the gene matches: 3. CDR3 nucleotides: TGTGCCAGCAGCTTGGGTCCAGGGGGCCAAGAGACCCAGTACTTC. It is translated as CASSLGPGGQETQYF.

DNA of the CDR3: TGTGCCAGCAGCCCCACCCACCTAGCGGGGGGGCGGATAAGCGATGAGCAGTTCTTC. This codes for CASSPTHLAGGRISDEQFF. V and J are TRBV28 and TRBJ2-1; TRBD2 agrees at 12 bases. Unmatched junction bases numbered 20, after V lost 6 bases and J lost 8 bases. The CDR3 covers 19 residues. From germline, CDR1 is MDHEN and CDR2 SYDVKM.

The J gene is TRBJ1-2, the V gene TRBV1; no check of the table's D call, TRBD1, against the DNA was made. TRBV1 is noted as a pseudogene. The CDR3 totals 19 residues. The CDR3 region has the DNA TGCACCAGCAGCCAAGAAGAAGGACAGGGGGCCATCATTTCCTATGGCTACACCTTC. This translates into CTSSQEEGQGAIISYGYTF.

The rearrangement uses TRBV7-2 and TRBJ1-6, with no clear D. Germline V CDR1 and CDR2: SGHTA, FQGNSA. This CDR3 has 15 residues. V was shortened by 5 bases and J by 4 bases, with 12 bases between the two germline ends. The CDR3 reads CASSPWGGYNSPLHF. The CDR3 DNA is TGTGCCAGCAGCCCCTGGGGTGGGTATAATTCACCCCTCCACTTT.

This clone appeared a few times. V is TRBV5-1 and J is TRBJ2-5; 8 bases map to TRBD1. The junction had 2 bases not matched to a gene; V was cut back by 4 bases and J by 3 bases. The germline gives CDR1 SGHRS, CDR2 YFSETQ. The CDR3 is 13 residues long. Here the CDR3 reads CASSIQGEETQYF. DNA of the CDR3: TGCGCCAGCAGCATACAGGGGGAAGAGACCCAGTACTTC.

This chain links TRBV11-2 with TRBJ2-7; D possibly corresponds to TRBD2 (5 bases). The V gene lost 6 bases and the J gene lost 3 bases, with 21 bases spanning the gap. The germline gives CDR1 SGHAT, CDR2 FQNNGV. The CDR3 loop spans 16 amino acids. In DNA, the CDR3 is TGTGCCAGCAGACTCTTCCGGACTCTCCTCTTCTACGAGCAGTACTTC. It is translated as CASRLFRTLLFYEQYF.

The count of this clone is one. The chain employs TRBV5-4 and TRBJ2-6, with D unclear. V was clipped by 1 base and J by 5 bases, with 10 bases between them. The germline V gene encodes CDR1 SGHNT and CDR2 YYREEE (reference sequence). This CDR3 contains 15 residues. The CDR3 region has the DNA TGTGCCAGCAGCTTGTCGGAAGCTAGGGCCAACGTCCTGACTTTC. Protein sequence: CASSLSEARANVLTF. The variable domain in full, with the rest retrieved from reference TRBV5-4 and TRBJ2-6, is ETGVTQSPTHLIKTRGQQVTLRCSSQSGHNTVSWYQQALGQGPQFIFQYYREEENGRGNFPPRFSGLQFPNYSSELNVNALELDDSALYLCASSLSEARANVLTFGAGSRLTVL.

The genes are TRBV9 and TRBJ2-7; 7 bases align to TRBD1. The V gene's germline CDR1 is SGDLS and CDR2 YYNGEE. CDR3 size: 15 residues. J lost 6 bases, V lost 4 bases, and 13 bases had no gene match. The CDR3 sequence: CASSYTGTAVSEQYF. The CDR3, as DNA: TGTGCCAGCAGCTACACCGGGACAGCCGTTAGCGAGCAGTACTTC.

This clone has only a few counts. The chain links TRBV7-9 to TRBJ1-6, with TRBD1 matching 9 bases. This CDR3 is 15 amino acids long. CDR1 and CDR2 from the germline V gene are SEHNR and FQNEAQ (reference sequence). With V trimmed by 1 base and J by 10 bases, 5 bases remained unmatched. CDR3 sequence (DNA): TGTGCCAGCAGCTTAGGGGGGACAGGGTCCTCACCCCTCCACTTT. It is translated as CASSLGGTGSSPLHF.

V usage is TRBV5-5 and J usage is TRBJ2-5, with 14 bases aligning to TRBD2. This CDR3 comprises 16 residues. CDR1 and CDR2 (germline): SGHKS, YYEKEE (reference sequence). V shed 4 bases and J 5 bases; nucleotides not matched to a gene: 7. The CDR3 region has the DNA TGTGCCAGCAGCGGCGGGACTAGCGGGAGTTGGGAGACCCAGTACTTC. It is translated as CASSGGTSGSWETQYF.

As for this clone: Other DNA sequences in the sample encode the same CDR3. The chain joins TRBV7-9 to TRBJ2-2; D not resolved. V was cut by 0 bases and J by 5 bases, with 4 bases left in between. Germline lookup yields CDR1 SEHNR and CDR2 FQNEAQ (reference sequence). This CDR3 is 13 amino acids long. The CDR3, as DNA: TGTGCCAGCAGCTTAGCACGGACCGGGGAGCTGTTTTTT. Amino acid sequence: CASSLARTGELFF.

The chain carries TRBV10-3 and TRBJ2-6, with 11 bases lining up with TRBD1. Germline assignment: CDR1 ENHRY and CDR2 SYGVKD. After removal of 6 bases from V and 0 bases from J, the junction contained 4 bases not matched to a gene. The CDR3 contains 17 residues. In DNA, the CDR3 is TGTGCCATCAGGCCGGGACAGGGGGGCTCTGGGGCCAACGTCCTGACTTTC. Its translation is CAIRPGQGGSGANVLTF.

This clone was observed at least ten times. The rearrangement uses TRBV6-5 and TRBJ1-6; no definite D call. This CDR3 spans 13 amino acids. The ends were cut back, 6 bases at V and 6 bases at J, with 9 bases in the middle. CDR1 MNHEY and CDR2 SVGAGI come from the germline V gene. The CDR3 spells CASSGRLNSPLHF. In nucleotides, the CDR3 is TGTGCCAGCAGCGGACGGCTTAATTCACCCCTCCACTTT.

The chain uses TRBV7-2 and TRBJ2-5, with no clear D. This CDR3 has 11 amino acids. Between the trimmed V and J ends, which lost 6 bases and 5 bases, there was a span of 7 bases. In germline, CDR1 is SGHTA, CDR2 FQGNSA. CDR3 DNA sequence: TGTGCCAGCAGAATTGGGGAGACCCAGTACTTC. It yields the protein CASRIGETQYF.

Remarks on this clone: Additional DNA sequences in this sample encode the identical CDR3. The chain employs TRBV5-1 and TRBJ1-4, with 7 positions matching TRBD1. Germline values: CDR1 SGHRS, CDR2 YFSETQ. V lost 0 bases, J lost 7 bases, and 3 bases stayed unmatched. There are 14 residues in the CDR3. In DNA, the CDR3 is TGCGCCAGCAGCTTGGAAGGGGGCCGTGAAAAACTGTTTTTT. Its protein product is CASSLEGGREKLFF.

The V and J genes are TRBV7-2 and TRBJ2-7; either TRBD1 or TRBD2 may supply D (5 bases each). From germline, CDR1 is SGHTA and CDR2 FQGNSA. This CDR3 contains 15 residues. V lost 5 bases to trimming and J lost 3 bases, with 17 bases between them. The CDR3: CASSPGAGTLYEQYF. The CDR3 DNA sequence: TGTGCCAGCAGCCCGGGCGCTGGGACGCTCTACGAGCAGTACTTC.

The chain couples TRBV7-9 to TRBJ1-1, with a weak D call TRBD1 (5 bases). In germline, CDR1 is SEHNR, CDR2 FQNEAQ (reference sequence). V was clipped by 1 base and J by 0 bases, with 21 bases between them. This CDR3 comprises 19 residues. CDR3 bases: TGTGCCAGCAGCTTAGGAACGGGGGTAGGAGGAGGGATGAACACTGAAGCTTTCTTT. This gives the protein CASSLGTGVGGGMNTEAFF.

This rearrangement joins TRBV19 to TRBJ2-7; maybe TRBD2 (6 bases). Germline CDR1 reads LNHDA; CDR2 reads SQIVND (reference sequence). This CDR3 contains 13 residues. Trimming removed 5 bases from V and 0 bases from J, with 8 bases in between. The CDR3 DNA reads TGTGCCAGTAGTGGCGGGGTCTCCTACGAGCAGTACTTC. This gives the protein CASSGGVSYEQYF. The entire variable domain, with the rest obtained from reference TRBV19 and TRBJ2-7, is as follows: DGGITQSPKYLFRKEGQNVTLSCEQNLNHDAMYWYRQDPGQGLRLIYYSQIVNDFQKGDIAEGYSVSREKKESFPLTVTSAQKNPTAFYLCASSGGVSYEQYFGPGTRLTVT.